The next 5 T cell receptor beta chains were all read from a single sample in a study of vaccination and CD4 T cells after COVID-19. Treatment here: approximately nine-day PBMC culture with coronavirus spike peptide pools or control peptides (ViraFEST assay). The Oncomine TCR Beta short-read assay was what sequenced the DNA obtained from cultured CD4+ T cells. From the PCR reads, TCRdb called clonotypes with MiXCR, one entry per CDR3 protein. This sample yields 20,000 to 25,000 distinct CDR3 sequences, of which under 55% are seen a single time; approximately 4.6% belongs to the top ten. These TCRs are of unknown antigen specificity. The source material was CD4+ T cells from blood, cultured in vitro. These receptors were obtained from a human donor who had recovered from COVID-19.

The rearrangement links TRBV20-1 to TRBJ2-7; D ambiguous. The CDR3 sequence is 12 residues long. V lost 3 bases and J lost 2, with 8 bases in between. Germline CDR1 is DFQATT and CDR2 is SNEGSKA (reference sequence). The CDR3, as DNA: TGCAGTGCTAGGTCGAGCCCCTACGAGCAGTACTTC. Protein sequence: CSARSSPYEQYF.

This sequence joins TRBV7-2 and TRBJ1-5, with a weak D call TRBD1 (6 bases). Trimming left V 5 bases short and J 1 base short, with 15 bases between. The germline V gene has CDR1 SGHTA and CDR2 FQGNSA. The CDR3 runs to 16 residues. CDR3 in DNA: TGTGCCAGCAGCGTCAAAACAGGGTTCAGCAATCAGCCCCAGCATTTT. Translating it yields CASSVKTGFSNQPQHF.

This clonotype was seen only a few times. The chain links TRBV20-1 to TRBJ1-1, with 7 nucleotides matching TRBD1. Losses at the gene ends were 8 bases for V and 0 bases for J; bases not matched to a gene: 12. CDR3 length equals 15 residues. Germline V CDR1 and CDR2: DFQATT, SNEGSKA (reference sequence). The CDR3 DNA is TGCAGTCCGGGGGGAGGGCAGGGGGTGAACACTGAAGCTTTCTTT. Translating gives CSPGGGQGVNTEAFF.

The CDR3 bases are TGTGCCAGCAGCCCGCGGGGCGCACGATCCACCGGGGAGCTGTTTTTT. Translating it yields CASSPRGARSTGELFF. The chain is built from TRBV7-9 and TRBJ2-2; tentatively, D is TRBD2 (6 bases). The CDR3 is 16 residues long. Germline V gene sequence: CDR1 SEHNR, CDR2 FQNEAQ (reference sequence). V lost 5 bases, J lost 4 bases, and 17 bases lay in between.

The chain carries TRBV6-2 or TRBV6-3 and TRBJ1-5; the match to TRBD1 covers 8 bases. J gave up 10 bases and V 8 bases, and 19 bases lay outside the gene matches. Germline-derived CDR1 and CDR2 are MNHEY and SVGEGT. The CDR3 loop spans 16 amino acids. The CDR3, as DNA: TGTGCCAGCGCTAAACGGGGGAGCAGGGGGCCACCACCCCAGCATTTT. This encodes CASAKRGSRGPPPQHF.